This T cell receptor (beta chain) originates from a study of T cells expressing NK-cell markers. For the study at large: Underlying the TCR beta repertoires were sorted CD3+CD56+NKG2C+, CD3+CD56+NKG2C- and CD3+CD56-NKG2C+ T cells. The eight sequenced donors comprised seven who were HCMV-seropositive and one who was seronegative.

Study-level results: These clonotypes additionally ranked first within the CD3+CD56-NKG2C+ fraction of a few donors.

5'RACE template switching built TCR beta cDNA with unique molecular identifiers. TCRdb re-called the 5' RACE reads and gives one entry per CDR3 protein, without DNA. Its clone listing holds roughly 150,000 distinct CDR3 sequences. The CDR3 is 15 residues long. Germline loops: CDR1 SGDLS, CDR2 YYNGEE. In the case of this clonotype: Antigen unknown.

This TCR derives from a woman aged 18-70 years in good health. What was sequenced was blood T cells: a sorted CD56 or NKG2C T cell subset, CD4+ or CD8+ T cells, or bulk PBMC T cells (not recorded which). V usage is TRBV9 and J usage is TRBJ1-1; absent DNA, TCRdb's TRBD1 call cannot be checked. CDR3 sequence reads: CASSVTTGQNTEAFF.